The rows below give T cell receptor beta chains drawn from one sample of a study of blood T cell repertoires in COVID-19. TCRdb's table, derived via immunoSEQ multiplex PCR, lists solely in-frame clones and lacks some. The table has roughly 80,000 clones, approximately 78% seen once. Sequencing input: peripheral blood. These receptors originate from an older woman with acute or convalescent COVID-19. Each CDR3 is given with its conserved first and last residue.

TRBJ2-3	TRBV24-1	CATSDFGSTQYF
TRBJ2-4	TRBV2	CASNGQLLAKNIQYF
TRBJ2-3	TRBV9	CASSDSSSTDTQYF
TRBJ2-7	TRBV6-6	CASSSQQEFDEQYF
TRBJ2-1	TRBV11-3	CASSLMRYNEQFF
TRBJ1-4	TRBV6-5	CASIADRGREKLFF
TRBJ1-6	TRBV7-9	CASSVGTGGGSPLHF
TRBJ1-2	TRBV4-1	CASSQAFGEPGYTF
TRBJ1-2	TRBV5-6	CASSPKPGGLTYTF
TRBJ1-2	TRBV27	CASGAGTGGHYGYTF
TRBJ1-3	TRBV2	CASSLTGYGNTIYF
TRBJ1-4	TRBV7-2	CASRRTGANEKLFF
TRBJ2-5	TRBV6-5	CASSYGGQPQETQYF
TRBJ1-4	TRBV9	CASSVGVQNEKLFF
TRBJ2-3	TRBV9	CASSAVDRRSQYF
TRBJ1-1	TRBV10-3	CAISVGTPVGDTEAFF
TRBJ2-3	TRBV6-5	CASRPSQPLTDTQYF
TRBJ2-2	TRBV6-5	CASSNEIGELFF
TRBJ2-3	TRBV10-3	CATSGVSSTDTQYF
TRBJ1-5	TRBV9	CASSVDGGFKAQHF
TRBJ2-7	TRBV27	CASSLNRVYEQYF
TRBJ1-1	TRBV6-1	CASSEAGGLGTEAFF
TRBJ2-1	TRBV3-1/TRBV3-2	CASSQRGYNEQFF
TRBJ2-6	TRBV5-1	CASTPGGNSGANVLTF
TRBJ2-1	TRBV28	CASSLSGTARFYNEQFF
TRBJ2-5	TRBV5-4	CASSLDRGHQETQYF
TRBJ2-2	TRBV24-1	CATSPSGGGNTGELFF
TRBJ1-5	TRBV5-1	CASSMDREGAIDQPQHF
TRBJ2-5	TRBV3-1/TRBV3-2	CASRSHSGGAIRETQYF
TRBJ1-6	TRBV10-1	CASRPRPPGTGRSPLHF
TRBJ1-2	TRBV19	CASSTGRGTNYGYTF
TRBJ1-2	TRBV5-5	CASRPPGGGYTF
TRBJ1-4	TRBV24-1	CATSDSGQAEKLFF
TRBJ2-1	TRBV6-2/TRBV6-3	CASSPSSGAYNEQFF
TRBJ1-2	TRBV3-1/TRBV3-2	CASSQANRVGYGYTF
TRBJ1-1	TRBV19	CASSLGRGSTEAFF
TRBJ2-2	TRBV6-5	CASSYRQTNTGELFF
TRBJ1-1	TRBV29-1	CSVDRGLNTEAFF
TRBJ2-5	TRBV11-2	CASSSFGNQETQYF
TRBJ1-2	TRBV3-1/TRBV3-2	CASSQDSAGDYGYTF
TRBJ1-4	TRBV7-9	CASSPDRGGEKLFF
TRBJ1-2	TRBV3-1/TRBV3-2	CASSQGLSDRAVIGGYTF
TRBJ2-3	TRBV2	CASSVSGGHTDTQYF
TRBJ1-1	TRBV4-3	CASSQGSYRQGTTEAFF
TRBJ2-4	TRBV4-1	CASSQDGRAGNIQYF
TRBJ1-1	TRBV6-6	CASSSAGSQGGTEAFF